The 4 T cell receptor beta chains listed next were all sequenced from one sample in a study of T-cell memory formation after mild COVID-19. Each CDR3 protein is one row after TCRdb ran MiXCR on the 5' RACE reads. The repertoire holds 400,000 to 500,000 distinct CDR3 sequences, with roughly 24% as singletons. Sequencing input: PBMCs or a T cell subset sorted from them (not recorded which). The receptor set was obtained from an adult woman who had mild COVID-19 (a few samples of this study predate the infection). Cell type and time point are not known.

This clonotype showed up many times. The chain employs TRBV29-1 and TRBJ2-3; 11 bases map to TRBD2. After removal of 4 bases from V and 2 bases from J, the junction contained 5 bases not matched to a gene. The CDR3 length is 15 residues. From germline, CDR1 is SQVTM and CDR2 ANQGSEA. The CDR3 DNA reads as TGCAGCGTTGTGGTAGCGGGAGGGTCCACAGATACGCAGTATTTT. Translated: CSVVVAGGSTDTQYF.

CDR3 sequence reads: CASSLGSGGGSSYEQYF. Here the CDR3 DNA reads TGTGCCAGCAGCTTGGGCTCCGGGGGCGGGTCTTCCTACGAGCAGTACTTC. The V gene is TRBV5-4, the J gene TRBJ2-7, with D perhaps given as TRBD1 or TRBD2 (6 bases each). Germline loops: CDR1 SGHNT, CDR2 YYREEE (reference sequence). The CDR3 consists of 17 residues. V lost 0 bases and J 1 base, leaving 17 bases between the germline ends.

This clonotype was observed a handful of times. This chain connects TRBV20-1 to TRBJ2-2; possible D gene TRBD1, 7 bases. Looked up from germline, CDR1 is DFQATT and CDR2 is SNEGSKA (reference sequence). This CDR3 comprises 15 residues. Trimming pared 4 bases from V and 6 bases from J, leaving 18 bases between. Written as DNA, the CDR3 is TGCAGTGCTAAGGGGGCCGGGGAGGAAGCCGGGGAGCTGTTTTTT. It specifies CSAKGAGEEAGELFF.

This clonotype was counted between two and nine times. The rearrangement joins TRBV20-1 to TRBJ2-3; 8 nucleotides agree with TRBD2. This CDR3 has 14 amino acids. Germline CDR1 reads DFQATT; CDR2 reads SNEGSKA (reference sequence). With V trimmed by 8 bases and J by 1 base, 8 bases remained unmatched. The CDR3 bases are TGCAGTACCTTGAGCGGGGGCCGCACAGATACGCAGTATTTT. It specifies CSTLSGGRTDTQYF.